Here is one T cell receptor beta chain with its context. These data come from a study of T-cell memory formation after mild COVID-19. Looked up from germline, CDR1 is SNHLY and CDR2 is FYNNEI. The CDR3 loop spans 13 amino acids. Trimming cost V 8 bases and J 3 bases, with 8 bases left between them. A single record per CDR3 protein comes from TCRdb applying MiXCR to the 5' RACE reads. The top ten clones hold about 2% of a sample with approximately 150,000 distinct CDR3 sequences, 15% to 20% of them seen once. V usage is TRBV2 and J usage is TRBJ1-6; D call uncertain. This TCR was sampled from an adult woman who had mild COVID-19 (a few samples of this study predate the infection). Cell type and time point are not known. The specimen was PBMCs or a T cell subset sorted from them (not recorded which). The CDR3 DNA reads TGTGCCAGCTATGCAAGCTATAATTCACCCCTCCACTTT. Translating gives CASYASYNSPLHF. The whole variable domain, remainder taken from reference TRBV2 and TRBJ1-6, is EPEVTQTPSHQVTQMGQEVILRCVPISNHLYFYWYRQILGQKVEFLVSFYNNEISEKSEIFDDQFSVERPDGSNFTLKIRSTKLEDSAMYFCASYASYNSPLHFGNGTRLTVT.